This TCR beta chain originates from a study of identical twins. Trimming left V 1 base short and J 6 bases short, with 10 bases between. This CDR3 is 13 amino acids long. Germline CDR1 is SGHVS and CDR2 is FQNEAQ. Using its own MiXCR run on the 5' RACE reads, TCRdb lists one record per CDR3 protein. The data contain about 660,000 distinct CDR3 sequences, about 9.4% of them singletons. This clonotype was counted between two and nine times. These data were likewise used in another study, on yellow fever vaccine responses in identical twins.

The chain joins TRBV7-8 to TRBJ2-7; D is undetermined. The sequenced sample consisted of PBMCs. The sequence came from a woman under 30 in good health. DNA of the CDR3: TGTGCCAGCAGCTTAGGGACCCCGGGCGAGCAGTACTTC. It codes for CASSLGTPGEQYF. The full variable domain, completed using reference TRBV7-8 and TRBJ2-7, is GAGVSQSPRYKVAKRGQDVALRCDPISGHVSLFWYQQALGQGPEFLTYFQNEAQLDKSGLPSDRFFAERPEGSVSTLKIQRTQQEDSAVYLCASSLGTPGEQYFGPGTRLTVT.